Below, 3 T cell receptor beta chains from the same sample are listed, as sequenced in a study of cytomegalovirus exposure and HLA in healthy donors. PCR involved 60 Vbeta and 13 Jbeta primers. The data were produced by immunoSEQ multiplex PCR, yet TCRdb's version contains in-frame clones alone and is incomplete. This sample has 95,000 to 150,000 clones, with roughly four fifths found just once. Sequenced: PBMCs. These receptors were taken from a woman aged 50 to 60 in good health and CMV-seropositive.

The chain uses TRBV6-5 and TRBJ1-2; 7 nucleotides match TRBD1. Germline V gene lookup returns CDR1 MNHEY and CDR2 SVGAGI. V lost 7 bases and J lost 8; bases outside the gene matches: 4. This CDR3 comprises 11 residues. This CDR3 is CASTTGVGYTF. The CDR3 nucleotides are TGTGCCAGCACCACAGGGGTCGGCTACACCTTC.

The CDR3 nucleotides read TGTGCCAGCAGTGCCCAGGACAGGGTAAATTCACCCCTCCACTTT. Translating it yields CASSAQDRVNSPLHF. The rearrangement links TRBV2 to TRBJ1-6; 8 bases agree with TRBD1. Germline CDR1 reads SNHLY; CDR2 reads FYNNEI. V dropped 4 bases and J dropped 7; count of bases not matched to a gene: 6. The CDR3 runs 15 residues.

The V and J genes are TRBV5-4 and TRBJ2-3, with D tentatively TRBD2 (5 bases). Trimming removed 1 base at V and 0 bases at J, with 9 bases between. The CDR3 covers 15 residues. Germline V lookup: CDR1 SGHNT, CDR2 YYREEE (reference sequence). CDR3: CASSLPTISTDTQYF. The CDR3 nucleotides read TGTGCCAGCAGCTTGCCGACTATTAGCACAGATACGCAGTATTTT.